Shown below are 21 T cell receptor beta chains from a single sample sequenced in a study of blood T cell repertoires in COVID-19. Here immunoSEQ multiplex PCR was the method, and the copy in TCRdb shows in-frame clones only, minus some. This table has about 110,000 clones, less than 90% appearing once. The sample was peripheral blood. Receptors originate from a human donor in a cohort sampled during active COVID-19.

The chain links TRBV6-5 to TRBJ2-5; possible D gene TRBD1, 5 bases. Trimming removed 6 bases at V and 7 bases at J, with 21 bases between. The CDR3 has 15 amino acids. Per germline, CDR1 MNHEY and CDR2 SVGAGI. The CDR3 here is CASRGAVPPVGTQYF. The CDR3 DNA sequence: TGTGCCAGCAGAGGGGCGGTTCCTCCCGTAGGGACCCAGTACTTC.

This chain joins TRBV4-3 and TRBJ2-7; TRBD2 aligns across 8 bases. The length of the CDR3 is 22 residues. V lost 1 base and J lost 0; bases outside the gene matches: 23. Germline V gives CDR1 LGHNA, CDR2 YSLEER. The CDR3 bases are TGCGCCAGCAGCCAAGTGGGATGGTCCGACCGGCGGGCGGGAGGTTTCTCCTACGAGCAGTACGTC. The encoded protein is CASSQVGWSDRRAGGFSYEQYV.

The chain combines TRBV4-3 with TRBJ2-2; D ambiguous. The CDR3 is made up of 15 amino acids. The germline CDR1 and CDR2 sequences are LGHNA and YSLEER. V lost 0 bases to trimming and J lost 6 bases, with 11 bases between them. CDR3 sequence reads: CASSQDAPVPGELFF. As DNA, the CDR3 is TGCGCCAGCAGCCAAGACGCGCCGGTCCCCGGGGAGCTGTTTTTT.

This chain links TRBV7-9 with TRBJ2-4, with 10 bases aligning to TRBD1. Trimming removed 5 bases from V and 7 bases from J; junction bases left unmatched: 2. CDR1 is SEHNR and CDR2 is FQNEAQ in the germline V gene (reference sequence). This CDR3 spans 13 amino acids. CDR3 protein: CASSRGQGNIQYF. The CDR3 nucleotides are TGTGCCAGCAGCAGGGGACAGGGGAACATTCAGTACTTC.

The gene calls are TRBV28 and TRBJ2-1, with 15 bases aligning to TRBD2. V trimming: 8 bases; J trimming: 5 bases; junction bases outside the gene matches: 13. Germline V gives CDR1 MDHEN, CDR2 SYDVKM. The CDR3 consists of 18 residues. The CDR3 region has the DNA TGTGCCAGCGGGCTCCCGGGACTAGCGGGAGGAAACAACAATGAGCAGTTCTTC. It specifies CASGLPGLAGGNNNEQFF. The full variable domain, with the rest looked up from reference TRBV28 and TRBJ2-1, is DVKVTQSSRYLVKRTGEKVFLECVQDMDHENMFWYRQDPGLGLRLIYFSYDVKMKEKGDIPEGYSVSREKKERFSLILESASTNQTSMYLCASGLPGLAGGNNNEQFFGPGTRLTVL.

As DNA, the CDR3 is TGTGCCAGCAGCACGTACAATGGCGGAGAAGCTTTCTTT. Translation: CASSTYNGGEAFF. This chain joins TRBV7-3 and TRBJ1-1; D remains ambiguous. V lost 5 bases and J 8 bases, leaving 15 bases between the germline ends. The germline V gene encodes CDR1 SGHTA and CDR2 FQGTGA. The CDR3 runs 13 residues.

The rearrangement links TRBV30 to TRBJ2-3; 13 bases match TRBD2. Germline CDR1 is GTSNPN and CDR2 is SVGIG (reference sequence). The CDR3 is 16 amino acids. With 2 bases clipped from V and 5 bases from J, the junction kept 7 bases outside the gene matches. The CDR3 DNA sequence: TGTGCCTGGAGTCCCGGACTAGCGGGAGTAGGAGATACGCAGTATTTT. Translating it yields CAWSPGLAGVGDTQYF.

The gene calls are TRBV6-7 and TRBJ2-1; 9 positions agree with TRBD2. TRBV6-7 belongs to the ORF category, with a function that is uncertain. The CDR3 is 15 residues long. The V and J ends lost 2 bases and 9 bases, in that order; junction bases with no gene match: 8. This CDR3 reads CASSYGELAGPEQFF. Written as DNA, the CDR3 is TGTGCCAGCAGTTACGGGGAACTAGCGGGCCCTGAGCAGTTCTTC.

The chain couples TRBV14 to TRBJ2-1; 7 bases map to TRBD2. Germline V gene lookup returns CDR1 SGHDN and CDR2 FVKESK. Trimming removed 3 bases from V and 10 bases from J; junction bases left unmatched: 18. This CDR3 comprises 17 residues. This CDR3 is CASSHPRRASGGDEQFF. CDR3 nucleotides: TGTGCCAGCAGCCACCCGAGGCGGGCTAGCGGAGGAGACGAGCAGTTCTTC.

The chain links TRBV9 to TRBJ1-5; D is ambiguous. Germline CDR1 and CDR2: SGDLS and YYNGEE. Trimming left V 0 bases short and J 2 bases short, with 6 bases between. This CDR3 spans 14 amino acids. This CDR3 is CASSVGGGNQPQHF. The CDR3 DNA sequence: TGTGCCAGCAGCGTAGGTGGAGGCAATCAGCCCCAGCATTTT.

The chain combines TRBV23-1 with TRBJ2-2; a weak D match, TRBD2 (6 bases). TRBV23-1 is assigned to the ORF class and has an uncertain function. The CDR3 length is 16 residues. V lost 0 bases and J lost 7, with 15 bases in between. The CDR3 nucleotides read TGCGCCAGCAGTCAATCGTGGGGGGAAAGGAACGGGGAGCTGTTTTTT. It specifies CASSQSWGERNGELFF.

The chain uses TRBV28 and TRBJ2-1; 10 nucleotides agree with TRBD1. Per the germline V gene, CDR1 is MDHEN and CDR2 is SYDVKM. This CDR3 region has 13 residues. With 4 bases clipped from V and 12 bases from J, the junction kept 6 bases outside the gene matches. Here the CDR3 DNA reads TGTGCCAGCAGTTCGGGACAGGGGTCGACGCAGTTCTTC. This gives the protein CASSSGQGSTQFF. Variable domain in full (rest from reference TRBV28 and TRBJ2-1): DVKVTQSSRYLVKRTGEKVFLECVQDMDHENMFWYRQDPGLGLRLIYFSYDVKMKEKGDIPEGYSVSREKKERFSLILESASTNQTSMYLCASSSGQGSTQFFGPGTRLTVL.

The chain uses TRBV6-2 or TRBV6-3 and TRBJ2-3, with TRBD2 matching 10 bases. Germline trimming cut 6 bases from V and 3 bases from J; bases unmatched to any gene: 6. CDR1 and CDR2 from the germline V gene are MNHEY and SVGEGT. The CDR3 runs 15 residues. The CDR3 nucleotides read TGTGCCAGCAGCTTTATAGCGGGAGGAACAGATACGCAGTATTTT. Protein: CASSFIAGGTDTQYF.

The gene calls are TRBV7-2 and TRBJ2-6; D is perhaps TRBD1 (6 bases). Per the germline V gene, CDR1 is SGHTA and CDR2 is FQGNSA. Trimming shortened V by 1 base and J by 13 bases, and 14 bases separated the two germline ends. The CDR3 contains 14 residues. The CDR3 protein is CASSLGGQGSVLTF. The CDR3 nucleotides are TGTGCCAGCAGCTTAGGGGGGCAGGGTAGTGTCCTGACTTTC.

The chain joins TRBV5-4 to TRBJ2-3; 9 nucleotides line up with TRBD2. J gave up 6 bases and V 0 bases, and 5 bases lay outside the gene matches. CDR1 is SGHNT and CDR2 is YYREEE in the germline V gene (reference sequence). The CDR3 has 15 amino acids. The CDR3 nucleotides are TGTGCCAGCAGCTTGGGACTAGCGGACAGGGATACGCAGTATTTT. Protein product: CASSLGLADRDTQYF.

The rearrangement joins TRBV11-2 to TRBJ2-2, with a tentative D call TRBD2 (5 bases). Germline lookup yields CDR1 SGHAT and CDR2 FQNNGV. The CDR3 is 14 residues long. Trimming left V 7 bases short and J 4 bases short, with 13 bases between. CDR3 amino acids: CASTPLAVTGELFF. The DNA for the CDR3 is TGTGCCAGCACCCCGCTAGCAGTCACCGGGGAGCTGTTTTTT.

The chain has TRBV7-3 and TRBJ2-2; tentative D call: TRBD1 (5 bases). Germline V lookup: CDR1 SGHTA, CDR2 FQGTGA. V was pared by 4 bases and J by 3 bases, with 12 bases between. The CDR3 has 15 amino acids. Here the CDR3 reads CASSSGRADTGELFF. The CDR3 bases are TGTGCCAGCAGCTCTGGCAGGGCTGACACCGGGGAGCTGTTTTTT.

The chain recombines TRBV6-2 or TRBV6-3 with TRBJ2-7, with 9 nucleotides matching TRBD2. CDR1 is MNHEY and CDR2 is SVGEGT in the germline V gene. V shed 5 bases and J 0 bases; nucleotides not matched to a gene: 8. There are 16 residues in the CDR3. The CDR3 protein is CASSALAGYFSYEQYF. DNA of the CDR3: TGTGCCAGCAGTGCCCTAGCGGGGTACTTCTCCTACGAGCAGTACTTC.

The chain combines TRBV5-8 with TRBJ1-1, with D hard to call. Trimming shortened V by 4 bases and J by 0 bases, and 13 bases separated the two germline ends. CDR1 SGHTS and CDR2 YDEGEE come from the germline V gene. This CDR3 has 15 amino acids. The CDR3 coding sequence is TGTGCCAGCAGCCGCCTCGTCGAGCTGAACACTGAAGCTTTCTTT. This codes for CASSRLVELNTEAFF.

V and J are TRBV7-3 and TRBJ2-5; 7 bases match TRBD2. The junction had 8 bases not matched to a gene; V was cut back by 2 bases and J by 5 bases. The CDR3 sequence is 15 residues long. Germline V gene data show CDR1 as SGHTA and CDR2 as FQGTGA. CDR3 loop: CASSLYSTGRETQYF. Written as DNA, the CDR3 is TGTGCCAGCAGCTTATACTCGACCGGGAGGGAGACCCAGTACTTC.

The chain combines TRBV7-9 with TRBJ2-3; TRBD2 matches at 7 bases. There are 16 residues in the CDR3. Germline V gene sequence: CDR1 SEHNR, CDR2 FQNEAQ (reference sequence). V trimming: 5 bases; J trimming: 0 bases; junction bases outside the gene matches: 8. The CDR3 nucleotides read TGTGCCAGCAGCCCCCCCCGACTAGCAAGCACAGATACGCAGTATTTT. Amino acids: CASSPPRLASTDTQYF.